This entry lists 18 T cell receptor beta chains sequenced from one sample in a study. One entry per CDR3 protein, called by TCRdb with MiXCR from the RT-PCR reads. The table records about 700,000 distinct CDR3 sequences, 12% to 15% of them present only once. Sequencing was carried out using memory CD4+ T cells from blood. The receptors come from a female donor in good health, serving as a healthy control.

The V and J genes are TRBV7-2 and TRBJ2-5, with a possible D match to TRBD1 (5 bases). The ends were cut back, 2 bases at V and 5 bases at J, with 15 bases in the middle. Germline CDR1 SGHTA, CDR2 FQGNSA. The CDR3 has 15 amino acids. Here the CDR3 reads CASSLRQGFRETQYF. DNA for the CDR3: TGTGCCAGCAGCTTACGGCAGGGTTTTAGGGAGACCCAGTACTTC.

This clonotype showed up just a few times. The chain is built from TRBV20-1 and TRBJ1-5, with 9 bases that match TRBD1. Germline CDR1 and CDR2: DFQATT and SNEGSKA (reference sequence). The CDR3 runs 14 residues. Trimming cost V 5 bases and J 6 bases; bases outside gene matches: 8. CDR3 region: CSAGIQGAGQPQHF. The CDR3 DNA reads as TGCAGTGCTGGTATACAGGGGGCGGGTCAGCCCCAGCATTTT.

This clonotype has ten or more counts. This sequence joins TRBV7-6 and TRBJ2-2, with unresolved D. V shed 4 bases and J shed 1 base, with 7 bases lying between them. This CDR3 contains 14 residues. From germline, CDR1 is SGHVS and CDR2 FNYEAQ. CDR3 sequence: CASSSQQNTGELFF. As DNA, the CDR3 is TGTGCCAGCAGCTCCCAACAGAACACCGGGGAGCTGTTTTTT.

J is TRBJ2-1 and V is TRBV28, with 16 bases lining up with TRBD2. CDR1 is MDHEN and CDR2 is SYDVKM in the germline V gene. The junction had 16 bases not matched to a gene; V was cut back by 4 bases and J by 10 bases. The CDR3 contains 19 residues. The CDR3 DNA is TGTGCCAGCAGTTCGGGACTAGCGGGAGGGAGACCCTACAATGAGGAGCAGTTCTTC. This codes for CASSSGLAGGRPYNEEQFF.

This clonotype was seen at least ten times. The gene calls are TRBV20-1 and TRBJ2-3, with 11 positions matching TRBD2. CDR1 is DFQATT, CDR2 SNEGSKA, per germline (reference sequence). This CDR3 has 14 residues. CDR3 in amino acids: CGGLAGGGTDTQYF. The CDR3 region has the DNA TGCGGGGGTCTAGCGGGAGGCGGAACAGATACGCAGTATTTT.

The chain employs TRBV9 and TRBJ1-1; the D is unclear. CDR3 length equals 13 residues. Trimming shortened V by 2 bases and J by 2 bases, and 7 bases separated the two germline ends. Germline assignment: CDR1 SGDLS and CDR2 YYNGEE. This CDR3 is CASSVITNTEAFF. The CDR3 region has the DNA TGTGCCAGCAGCGTTATTACTAACACTGAAGCTTTCTTT.

The rearrangement uses TRBV12-3 or TRBV12-4 and TRBJ1-1; possible D gene TRBD1, 5 bases. Between the trimmed V and J ends, which lost 6 bases and 4 bases, there was a span of 15 bases. This CDR3 is 14 amino acids long. This CDR3 is CASSREPGVTEAFF. CDR3 coding DNA: TGTGCCAGCAGCAGGGAGCCTGGGGTCACTGAAGCTTTCTTT.

In its sample, this clonotype was seen a few times. The chain uses TRBV5-5 and TRBJ2-5; D is undetermined. V gave up 0 bases and J gave up 3 bases, with 12 bases separating them. This CDR3 comprises 15 residues. Germline loops: CDR1 SGHKS, CDR2 YYEKEE (reference sequence). CDR3 bases: TGTGCCAGCAGCTTGGGTCCAGCACCAAAAGAGACCCAGTACTTC. It specifies CASSLGPAPKETQYF.

The V call is TRBV30, the J call TRBJ1-1, with D uncertain. Germline CDR1 reads GTSNPN; CDR2 reads SVGIG (reference sequence). This CDR3 is 15 amino acids long. The ends were cut back, 1 base at V and 1 base at J, with 13 bases in the middle. The CDR3 sequence is CAWSGPVSSNTEAFF. In DNA, the CDR3 is TGTGCCTGGAGTGGACCCGTAAGCTCGAACACTGAAGCTTTCTTT.

J is TRBJ2-2 and V is TRBV5-1; D ambiguous. Germline CDR1 and CDR2: SGHRS and YFSETQ. The CDR3 spans 12 residues. Trimming took off 3 bases at V and 7 bases at J, with 7 bases between the two ends. This chain's CDR3 is CASSSQIGELFF. CDR3 DNA: TGCGCCAGCAGCTCACAAATCGGGGAGCTGTTTTTT. The full variable domain, with the rest looked up from reference TRBV5-1 and TRBJ2-2, is KAGVTQTPRYLIKTRGQQVTLSCSPISGHRSVSWYQQTPGQGLQFLFEYFSETQRNKGNFPGRFSGRQFSNSRSEMNVSTLELGDSALYLCASSSQIGELFFGEGSRLTVL.

The chain recombines TRBV7-8 with TRBJ2-7, with 9 bases that match TRBD2. The CDR3 length is 19 residues. Germline CDR1 and CDR2: SGHVS and FQNEAQ. V gave up 5 bases and J gave up 0 bases; unmatched junction bases: 17. In nucleotides, the CDR3 is TGTGCCAGCAGCCCAGCCTCTAGCGGGGATTGGATTAGCTCCTACGAGCAGTACTTC. Its translation is CASSPASSGDWISSYEQYF.

This clonotype was picked up a small number of times. The chain links TRBV5-5 to TRBJ2-5; no reliable D call. Per germline, CDR1 SGHKS and CDR2 YYEKEE (reference sequence). V lost 0 bases, J lost 5 bases, and 8 bases lay in between. The CDR3 extends over 13 amino acids. The CDR3 DNA is TGTGCCAGCAGCTTGGCCATTCGGGAGACCCAGTACTTC. Amino acids: CASSLAIRETQYF.

This clonotype was observed a few times. V is TRBV5-1 and J is TRBJ2-3, with 8 positions matching TRBD1. The CDR3 runs to 15 residues. CDR1 and CDR2 (germline): SGHRS, YFSETQ. Germline trimming cut 4 bases from V and 2 bases from J; bases unmatched to any gene: 6. The CDR3 loop reads CASSVGQVDTDTQYF. The CDR3 coding sequence is TGCGCCAGCAGCGTGGGACAGGTTGACACAGATACGCAGTATTTT.

The chain uses TRBV20-1 and TRBJ2-5, with 8 bases identical to TRBD2. CDR1 is DFQATT, CDR2 SNEGSKA, per germline (reference sequence). The V gene end was trimmed by 0 bases and the J gene end by 4 bases; junction bases not matched to a gene: 10. This CDR3 has 16 residues. The CDR3 DNA follows: TGCAGTGCTAGAGACGACGGGAGGGGAGCCGGAGAGACCCAGTACTTC. Translation gives CSARDDGRGAGETQYF.

In its sample, this clonotype was seen many times. This chain uses TRBV7-2 with TRBJ1-2; TRBD1 matches 9 bases. The CDR3 length is 15 residues. The V gene's germline CDR1 is SGHTA and CDR2 FQGNSA. V trimming: 5 bases; J trimming: 3 bases; junction bases outside the gene matches: 7. CDR3 sequence: CASSPGTGTDYGYTF. The CDR3 DNA sequence: TGTGCCAGCAGCCCCGGGACAGGGACGGACTATGGCTACACCTTC.

This clonotype appeared many times. The chain joins TRBV7-2 to TRBJ2-3; 10 bases map to TRBD2. Germline V gene lookup returns CDR1 SGHTA and CDR2 FQGNSA. V shed 3 bases and J 2 bases; nucleotides not matched to a gene: 5. The CDR3 length is 16 residues. The CDR3 reads CASSFYSGGSTDTQYF. CDR3 DNA sequence: TGTGCCAGCAGCTTCTATAGCGGGGGGTCCACAGATACGCAGTATTTT.

This clonotype was picked up a small number of times. The rearrangement links TRBV28 to TRBJ2-3; the D gene is possibly TRBD1 (6 bases). Trimming left V 6 bases short and J 6 bases short, with 13 bases between. The germline V gene encodes CDR1 MDHEN and CDR2 SYDVKM. The CDR3 is 13 residues long. The CDR3 spells CASRDGGEDTQYF. CDR3 in DNA: TGTGCCAGCAGGGATGGGGGCGAGGATACGCAGTATTTT.

This clonotype came up many times. The chain carries TRBV7-2 and TRBJ2-7; D may be TRBD2 (5 bases). The CDR3 consists of 14 residues. The germline V gene encodes CDR1 SGHTA and CDR2 FQGNSA. V dropped 4 bases and J dropped 6 bases, with 16 bases sitting between them. The CDR3 here is CASSSRIISGEQYF. CDR3 in DNA: TGTGCCAGCAGCTCCCGGATTATAAGCGGCGAGCAGTACTTC.